This entry features one T cell receptor (beta chain) sequence. The source of the sample is a study of shared clonotypes between healthy human individuals. V lost 5 bases and J lost 0; bases outside the gene matches: 10. Germline CDR1 reads SGHRS; CDR2 reads YFSETQ. The CDR3 has 16 residues. Libraries were prepared by immunoSEQ multiplex PCR; TCRdb keeps only in-frame clonotypes and omits some of them. The table records nearly 500,000 clones, 75% to 85% of them present only once. Material: PBMCs. The V call is TRBV5-1, the J call TRBJ1-2; 7 bases fit TRBD1. This TCR came from a woman aged 40 to 49 in good health. Some clones in this sample may be carry-over from other donors' samples. The CDR3 nucleotides are TGCGCCAGCAGTTCCTATACAGGGACAGCTAACTATGGCTACACCTTC. Translation: CASSSYTGTANYGYTF. Using reference TRBV5-1 and TRBJ1-2 for the parts outside the CDR3, the full variable domain is KAGVTQTPRYLIKTRGQQVTLSCSPISGHRSVSWYQQTPGQGLQFLFEYFSETQRNKGNFPGRFSGRQFSNSRSEMNVSTLELGDSALYLCASSSYTGTANYGYTFGSGTRLTVV.